This entry lists 30 T cell receptor beta chains sequenced from one sample in a study of CD8+ T cells in alopecia areata. The treatment was: oral pan-JAK inhibitor, 5-10 mg twice daily. Following RNA extraction, reverse transcription yielded cDNA that acted as the sequencing template. Assay used: immunoSEQ multiplex PCR; TCRdb lists only in-frame clones, some missing. The sample lists some 190,000 clones, about three fifths occurring once. Specimen: CD4+ T cells sorted from blood, collected at week 49, from a patient treated with tofacitinib. The receptors here all came from a human donor with alopecia areata.

CDR3 amino acids: CAWNSGSSYNSPLHF. The CDR3 DNA is TGTGCCTGGAACTCGGGGAGCTCCTATAATTCACCCCTCCACTTT. The V call is TRBV30, the J call TRBJ1-6; the D is unclear. V was trimmed by 4 bases and J by 0 bases, leaving 10 bases between them. The CDR3 loop spans 15 amino acids. The germline V gene has CDR1 GTSNPN and CDR2 SVGIG (reference sequence).

The rearrangement joins TRBV29-1 to TRBJ1-2; the match to TRBD1 covers 9 bases. The junction had 7 bases not matched to a gene; V was cut back by 6 bases and J by 5 bases. CDR1 is SQVTM and CDR2 is ANQGSEA in the germline V gene. The CDR3 sequence is 13 residues long. CDR3 loop: CSVPGQGRYGYTF. The DNA for the CDR3 is TGCAGCGTCCCCGGACAGGGGCGGTATGGCTACACCTTC.

The CDR3 coding sequence is TGTGCCAGCAGTCCGGACAGGGATAGTTTTGGCTACACCTTC. It specifies CASSPDRDSFGYTF. The J gene is TRBJ1-2, the V gene TRBV5-5; 8 nucleotides align to TRBD1. The length of the CDR3 is 14 residues. The V segment lost 5 bases and the J segment 7 bases; nucleotides outside the gene matches: 10. Per the germline V gene, CDR1 is SGHKS and CDR2 is YYEKEE (reference sequence).

This sequence joins TRBV9 and TRBJ1-2; D uncertain. This CDR3 spans 12 amino acids. Germline assignment: CDR1 SGDLS and CDR2 YYNGEE. The ends were cut back, 3 bases at V and 2 bases at J, with 5 bases in the middle. The CDR3 DNA is TGTGCCAGCAGCGCGGGGAACTATGGCTACACCTTC. This codes for CASSAGNYGYTF.

The V call is TRBV29-1, the J call TRBJ2-6; D uncertain. CDR1 SQVTM and CDR2 ANQGSEA come from the germline V gene. The CDR3 loop spans 13 amino acids. V lost 4 bases and J 2 bases, leaving 6 bases between the germline ends. The CDR3 reads CSVAETGANVLTF. CDR3 nucleotides: TGCAGCGTTGCGGAGACTGGGGCCAACGTCCTGACTTTC.

The CDR3 is CASSPRVAPTYEQYF. The CDR3, as DNA: TGTGCCAGCAGCCCTCGGGTAGCGCCCACCTACGAGCAGTACTTC. This chain uses TRBV14 with TRBJ2-7; a weak D match, TRBD2 (5 bases). The V gene lost 4 bases and the J gene lost 2 bases, with 15 bases spanning the gap. The CDR3 runs 15 residues. The germline V gene encodes CDR1 SGHDN and CDR2 FVKESK. Combining the CDR3 with reference TRBV14 and TRBJ2-7 gives the whole variable domain EAGVTQFPSHSVIEKGQTVTLRCDPISGHDNLYWYRRVMGKEIKFLLHFVKESKQDESGMPNNRFLAERTGGTYSTLKVQPAELEDSGVYFCASSPRVAPTYEQYFGPGTRLTVT.

The chain links TRBV10-3 to TRBJ2-3, with 8 bases identical to TRBD2. The CDR3 totals 15 residues. The ends lost 0 bases at V and 5 bases at J; junction bases unmatched: 4. Germline V gives CDR1 ENHRY, CDR2 SYGVKD. The CDR3: CAISESQAGEDTQYF. For the CDR3, the DNA is TGTGCCATCAGTGAGTCTCAAGCGGGGGAAGATACGCAGTATTTT.

The rearrangement uses TRBV5-1 and TRBJ2-3, with D hard to call. Trimming removed 3 bases from V and 2 bases from J, with 7 bases in between. This CDR3 region has 13 residues. The germline CDR1 and CDR2 sequences are SGHRS and YFSETQ. The CDR3 loop reads CASSSPDTDTQYF. Written as DNA, the CDR3 is TGCGCCAGCAGCTCACCGGACACAGATACGCAGTATTTT.

This clone appeared a few times. The chain employs TRBV29-1 and TRBJ1-1; D not certain. V was clipped by 3 bases and J by 1 base, with 6 bases between them. This CDR3 spans 12 amino acids. The V gene's germline CDR1 is SQVTM and CDR2 ANQGSEA. CDR3 coding DNA: TGCAGCGTTGACGGCCCGAACACTGAAGCTTTCTTT. Amino acids: CSVDGPNTEAFF.

This clone was recorded only once. This chain links TRBV29-1 with TRBJ2-3; no reliable D call. This CDR3 spans 13 amino acids. The V and J ends lost 5 bases and 1 base respectively, with 10 bases between them. CDR1 and CDR2 from the germline V gene are SQVTM and ANQGSEA. The CDR3 loop reads CSVSTQRTDTQYF. The CDR3 region has the DNA TGCAGCGTTTCGACCCAACGCACAGATACGCAGTATTTT.

Only a few counts were recorded for this clone. The same CDR3 is also encoded by other DNA sequences in this sample. The chain has TRBV9 and TRBJ1-2, with D unclear. CDR3 length: 13 residues. Germline V gene sequence: CDR1 SGDLS, CDR2 YYNGEE. The V end lost 0 bases, the J end lost 2 bases, and 5 bases lay between the germline ends. CDR3 residues: CASSVEGNYGYTF. Here the CDR3 DNA reads TGTGCCAGCAGCGTAGAGGGAAACTATGGCTACACCTTC. Full variable domain (rest looked up from reference TRBV9 and TRBJ1-2): DSGVTQTPKHLITATGQRVTLRCSPRSGDLSVYWYQQSLDQGLQFLIQYYNGEERAKGNILERFSAQQFPDLHSELNLSSLELGDSALYFCASSVEGNYGYTFGSGTRLTVV.

The chain couples TRBV29-1 to TRBJ1-2; D may be TRBD1 (5 bases). This CDR3 has 12 residues. Per the germline V gene, CDR1 is SQVTM and CDR2 is ANQGSEA. Trimming pared 4 bases from V and 9 bases from J, leaving 15 bases between. As DNA, the CDR3 is TGCAGCGTTGTCCGACAGTACGAGAGCTACACCTTC. Translation: CSVVRQYESYTF.

The V and J genes are TRBV30 and TRBJ1-2; D is possibly TRBD1 (5 bases). V was clipped by 0 bases and J by 6 bases, with 11 bases between them. Looked up from germline, CDR1 is GTSNPN and CDR2 is SVGIG (reference sequence). The CDR3 extends over 13 amino acids. Written as DNA, the CDR3 is TGTGCCTGGAGTGTACAAGGGGCGAATGGCTACACCTTC. Protein product: CAWSVQGANGYTF.

The J gene is TRBJ2-5, the V gene TRBV5-6; D remains ambiguous. Germline assignment: CDR1 SGHDT and CDR2 YYEEEE. With 3 bases removed from V and 1 base from J, the gap between germline ends came to 4 bases. The CDR3 has 12 residues. CDR3 sequence: CASSWTQETQYF. As DNA, the CDR3 is TGTGCCAGCAGCTGGACCCAAGAGACCCAGTACTTC.

The chain joins TRBV9 to TRBJ1-2, with 8 nucleotides matching TRBD1. The CDR3 runs 15 residues. With 1 base clipped from V and 7 bases from J, the junction kept 9 bases outside the gene matches. Germline V gives CDR1 SGDLS, CDR2 YYNGEE. The CDR3 spells CASSVSQGVAGGYTF. CDR3 DNA sequence: TGTGCCAGCAGCGTATCACAGGGGGTGGCTGGTGGCTACACCTTC.

J is TRBJ1-2 and V is TRBV10-3, with D perhaps matching TRBD1 (5 bases). Germline values: CDR1 ENHRY, CDR2 SYGVKD. The CDR3 covers 14 residues. Trimming pared 2 bases from V and 2 bases from J, leaving 9 bases between. The chain's CDR3 is CAISEETGNYGYTF. The CDR3 DNA reads TGTGCCATCAGTGAGGAAACAGGCAACTATGGCTACACCTTC.

The chain links TRBV5-6 to TRBJ2-3, with no clear D. Trimming stripped 2 bases from V and 2 bases from J, with 15 bases between. There are 16 residues in the CDR3. Germline CDR1 reads SGHDT; CDR2 reads YYEEEE. This CDR3 reads CASSLVYGGPTDTQYF. CDR3 nucleotide sequence: TGTGCCAGCAGCTTAGTGTATGGCGGACCCACAGATACGCAGTATTTT.

This clone was seen a few times. The rearrangement links TRBV18 to TRBJ1-1; 8 positions agree with TRBD1. CDR3 size: 14 residues. V was clipped by 0 bases and J by 5 bases; unmatched bases: 2. CDR1 and CDR2 (germline): KGHSH, LQKENI. The CDR3 sequence is CASSPPTGATEAFF. In DNA form, the CDR3 reads TGTGCCAGCTCACCACCGACAGGGGCAACTGAAGCTTTCTTT.

CDR3 sequence: CASSSPTEGAFF. CDR3 sequence (DNA): TGTGCCAGCAGTTCCCCGACAGAGGGGGCTTTCTTT. J is TRBJ1-1 and V is TRBV6-5; D may be TRBD1 (5 bases). This CDR3 is 12 amino acids long. The V and J ends lost 4 bases and 11 bases respectively, with 14 bases between them. The germline V gene has CDR1 MNHEY and CDR2 SVGAGI.

The CDR3 protein is CASSGQGRNQPQHF. The CDR3 coding sequence is TGTGCCAGCAGTGGGCAGGGGCGCAATCAGCCCCAGCATTTT. The chain recombines TRBV2 with TRBJ1-5; D perhaps matches TRBD1 (6 bases). The length of the CDR3 is 14 residues. Germline V gives CDR1 SNHLY, CDR2 FYNNEI. Between the trimmed V and J ends, which lost 4 bases and 2 bases, there was a span of 9 bases.

The rearrangement joins TRBV6-5 to TRBJ1-2; no clear D. CDR1 MNHEY and CDR2 SVGAGI come from the germline V gene. The V end was cut by 6 bases, the J end by 5 bases, with 7 bases between. The CDR3 contains 11 residues. The CDR3 coding sequence is TGTGCCAGCAGGGCAGGTTATGGCTACACCTTC. Translated, it gives CASRAGYGYTF.

The V call is TRBV4-3, the J call TRBJ2-1; D not resolved. This CDR3 spans 15 amino acids. Germline assignment: CDR1 LGHNA and CDR2 YSLEER. Trimming removed 0 bases at V and 3 bases at J, with 9 bases between. For the CDR3, the DNA is TGCGCCAGCAGCCAAGACAGAAGGCTCTACAATGAGCAGTTCTTC. It specifies CASSQDRRLYNEQFF.

The V and J genes are TRBV9 and TRBJ1-1; possible D gene TRBD1, 6 bases. V lost 2 bases to trimming and J lost 11 bases, with 16 bases between them. CDR1 is SGDLS, CDR2 YYNGEE, per germline. The CDR3 loop spans 13 amino acids. The CDR3 DNA is TGTGCCAGCAGCGTCTCCGGGACATCAGCGGCTTTCTTT. Protein sequence: CASSVSGTSAAFF.

This chain uses TRBV7-9 with TRBJ2-5, with D perhaps TRBD2 (6 bases). Per germline, CDR1 SEHNR and CDR2 FQNEAQ (reference sequence). V was pared by 5 bases and J by 2 bases, with 12 bases between. This CDR3 is 14 amino acids long. CDR3: CASSKAGLQETQYF. The CDR3 coding sequence is TGTGCCAGCAGCAAGGCGGGACTTCAAGAGACCCAGTACTTC. Together with reference TRBV7-9 and TRBJ2-5, the CDR3 gives the full variable domain: DTGVSQNPRHKITKRGQNVTFRCDPISEHNRLYWYRQTLGQGPEFLTYFQNEAQLEKSRLLSDRFSAERPKGSFSTLEIQRTEQGDSAMYLCASSKAGLQETQYFGPGTRLLVL.

The chain recombines TRBV4-1 with TRBJ2-2; D not resolved. Germline CDR1 MGHRA, CDR2 YSYEKL. The length of the CDR3 is 13 residues. Trimming cost V 0 bases and J 6 bases, with 5 bases left between them. The CDR3 sequence is CASSQEAAGELFF. The CDR3 DNA follows: TGCGCCAGCAGCCAAGAGGCCGCCGGGGAGCTGTTTTTT.

The rearrangement uses TRBV7-9 and TRBJ2-7; 7 bases line up with TRBD1. The CDR3 is 11 amino acids. Germline assignment: CDR1 SEHNR and CDR2 FQNEAQ (reference sequence). J was trimmed by 6 bases and V by 8 bases; bases with no gene match: 4. CDR3 DNA sequence: TGTGCCAGCGGATACAGGGGCGAGCAGTACTTC. This gives the protein CASGYRGEQYF.

This sequence joins TRBV7-9 and TRBJ2-2, with D tentatively TRBD2 (5 bases). The CDR3 extends over 14 amino acids. V was trimmed by 8 bases and J by 0 bases, leaving 10 bases between them. Germline CDR1 reads SEHNR; CDR2 reads FQNEAQ (reference sequence). The DNA of the CDR3 is TGTGCCAGCCGATCTAGCTCGAACACCGGGGAGCTGTTTTTT. This codes for CASRSSSNTGELFF. The full variable domain, completed using reference TRBV7-9 and TRBJ2-2, is DTGVSQNPRHKITKRGQNVTFRCDPISEHNRLYWYRQTLGQGPEFLTYFQNEAQLEKSRLLSDRFSAERPKGSFSTLEIQRTEQGDSAMYLCASRSSSNTGELFFGEGSRLTVL.

This sequence joins TRBV9 and TRBJ2-5; D remains ambiguous. The CDR3 extends over 14 amino acids. CDR1 and CDR2 from the germline V gene are SGDLS and YYNGEE. The germline V and J ends were trimmed by 1 base and 5 bases, with 12 bases remaining between them. CDR3 DNA sequence: TGTGCCAGCAGCGTAAGGGCCTTTGAGGAGACCCAGTACTTC. Amino acids: CASSVRAFEETQYF.

This chain links TRBV9 with TRBJ2-1; weak D call: TRBD1 (7 bases). The CDR3 sequence is 15 residues long. Germline CDR1 and CDR2: SGDLS and YYNGEE. V lost 2 bases, J lost 13 bases, and 22 bases lay in between. CDR3 in amino acids: CASSVTYGGGANQFF. Written as DNA, the CDR3 is TGTGCCAGCAGCGTCACCTACGGAGGGGGCGCGAATCAGTTCTTC.

This chain joins TRBV4-1 and TRBJ1-2; the match to TRBD1 covers 8 bases. CDR3 length equals 14 residues. After removal of 0 bases from V and 11 bases from J, the junction contained 8 bases not matched to a gene. CDR1 and CDR2 from the germline V gene are MGHRA and YSYEKL. The CDR3 DNA sequence: TGCGCCAGCAGCCAAGATTGGGACAGGCAAAAGTACACCTTC. As protein: CASSQDWDRQKYTF.